These 22 T cell receptor beta chains were all obtained from the same sample, sequenced in a study of cytomegalovirus exposure and HLA in healthy donors. PCR involved 60 Vbeta and 13 Jbeta primers. Generated by immunoSEQ multiplex PCR, the TCRdb table keeps only in-frame clones and is missing some. The repertoire consists of approximately 140,000 clones, with more than 70% occurring once and the leading ten covering roughly 1.2%. The specimen sequenced was PBMCs. These receptors all stem from a male donor in good health and CMV-seropositive.

A single count supports this clone. The J gene is TRBJ2-5, the V gene TRBV21-1; the table assigns TRBD2, which was not confirmed against the DNA. TRBV21-1 is described as a pseudogene. The CDR3 length is 15 residues. The CDR3 here is CASSIGTSGKETQYF. The CDR3 DNA reads as TGTGCCAGCAGCATAGGGACTAGCGGTAAAGAGACCCAGTACTTC.

V gene TRBV27 combines with J gene TRBJ2-7; TRBD2 aligns across 12 bases. The J segment lost 6 bases and the V segment lost 4 bases, leaving 7 bases of the junction unmatched. Germline V gives CDR1 MNHEY, CDR2 SMNVEV (reference sequence). This CDR3 is built from 15 residues. DNA of the CDR3: TGTGCCAGCAGTTCTAGCGGGAGGGCCGAGTCCGAGCAGTACTTC. Amino acid sequence: CASSSSGRAESEQYF.

This clone is a singleton in its sample. V gene TRBV11-2 combines with J gene TRBJ1-1, with 8 bases that match TRBD1. The CDR3 runs to 16 residues. The germline gives CDR1 SGHAT, CDR2 FQNNGV. J lost 6 bases, V lost 5 bases, and 14 bases had no gene match. The CDR3 bases are TGTGCCAGCAGCCCCCTTCTCGCCGGGACAGGCTCTGAAGCTTTCTTT. It codes for CASSPLLAGTGSEAFF.

The V and J genes are TRBV5-1 and TRBJ1-1; D remains unclear. Trimming took off 1 base at V and 5 bases at J, with 15 bases between the two ends. Germline V CDR1 and CDR2: SGHRS, YFSETQ. The CDR3 extends over 15 amino acids. The CDR3 sequence: CASSLWSNTGTEAFF. In DNA form, the CDR3 reads TGCGCCAGCAGCTTGTGGTCTAACACGGGAACTGAAGCTTTCTTT.

In this sample, this clone turned up once. This sequence joins TRBV2 and TRBJ1-2, with D uncertain. CDR3 length equals 12 residues. Germline CDR1 is SNHLY and CDR2 is FYNNEI. The V and J ends lost 4 bases and 5 bases respectively, with 8 bases between them. The CDR3 region is CASSAAGYGYTF. The CDR3 nucleotides read TGTGCCAGCAGTGCGGCAGGATATGGCTACACCTTC.

The rearrangement links TRBV6-6 to TRBJ1-1; D is ambiguous. V gave up 2 bases and J gave up 0 bases, with 10 bases separating them. There are 15 residues in the CDR3. Germline V CDR1 and CDR2: MNHNY, SVGAGI (reference sequence). CDR3 sequence: CASSYVREMNTEAFF. The CDR3 DNA reads TGTGCCAGCAGTTACGTGAGAGAAATGAACACTGAAGCTTTCTTT.

The genes are TRBV7-8 and TRBJ2-7; 10 nucleotides match TRBD1. Germline CDR1 and CDR2: SGHVS and FQNEAQ. V was pared by 5 bases and J by 6 bases, with 10 bases of the junction left unmatched. The CDR3 length is 15 residues. The CDR3 DNA is TGTGCCAGCAGCCAGTACCGGGACAGGGGATCCGAGCAGTACTTC. Its translation is CASSQYRDRGSEQYF.

The chain uses TRBV7-2 and TRBJ1-4; D is undetermined. The CDR3 spans 16 residues. Deletions cut 5 bases from V and 0 bases from J, with 13 bases between. Germline V lookup: CDR1 SGHTA, CDR2 FQGNSA. In DNA form, the CDR3 reads TGTGCCAGCAGCCACCGTGTGGAGGCAACTAATGAAAAACTGTTTTTT. Protein: CASSHRVEATNEKLFF.

The V call is TRBV6-1, the J call TRBJ2-5, with D perhaps TRBD1 (6 bases). Germline V gene sequence: CDR1 MNHNS, CDR2 SASEGT. V was shortened by 5 bases and J by 4 bases, with 14 bases between the two germline ends. The CDR3 is 14 amino acids. The CDR3 reads CASSLRWGRETQYF. The CDR3 nucleotides read TGTGCCAGCAGTCTGCGGTGGGGGCGAGAGACCCAGTACTTC.

The chain employs TRBV7-7 and TRBJ2-3, with D tentatively TRBD2 (7 bases). CDR1 SSHAT and CDR2 FNYEAQ come from the germline V gene (reference sequence). The CDR3 length is 13 residues. The V end lost 11 bases, the J end lost 2 bases, and 14 bases lay between the germline ends. CDR3 DNA: TGTGCCGTGGGAGGGGGGGACACAGATACGCAGTATTTT. It is translated as CAVGGGDTDTQYF.

Concerning this clone: A read error may produce the germline difference seen at one junction end. The rearrangement uses TRBV7-9 and TRBJ2-2; TRBD1 matches 10 bases. CDR3 length: 15 residues. Germline V CDR1 and CDR2: SEHNR, FQNEAQ (reference sequence). DNA of the CDR3: TGTTCCAGCAGCCGGGACAGGGGCGCCACCGGGGAGCTGTTTTTT. Translating gives CSSSRDRGATGELFF. The full variable domain, rest sourced from reference TRBV7-9 and TRBJ2-2, is DTGVSQNPRHKITKRGQNVTFRCDPISEHNRLYWYRQTLGQGPEFLTYFQNEAQLEKSRLLSDRFSAERPKGSFSTLEIQRTEQGDSAMYLCSSSRDRGATGELFFGEGSRLTVL.

The chain has TRBV7-8 and TRBJ2-1; D gene ambiguous. The CDR3 runs to 13 residues. Trimming removed 0 bases at V and 6 bases at J, with 6 bases between. CDR1 SGHVS and CDR2 FQNEAQ come from the germline V gene. CDR3 nucleotides: TGTGCCAGCAGCTTAGCTAGCCCCAATGAGCAGTTCTTC. It yields the protein CASSLASPNEQFF.

The V gene is TRBV28, the J gene TRBJ2-3; TRBD2 aligns across 11 bases. This CDR3 comprises 16 residues. The V and J ends lost 5 bases and 2 bases, in that order; junction bases with no gene match: 6. From germline, CDR1 is MDHEN and CDR2 SYDVKM. The CDR3 loop reads CASSLGTSGSTDTQYF. The CDR3 DNA is TGTGCCAGCAGTCTCGGGACTAGCGGTTCCACAGATACGCAGTATTTT.

The rearrangement links TRBV7-9 to TRBJ2-6, with TRBD1 matching 10 bases. V lost 4 bases, J lost 0 bases, and 0 bases stayed unmatched. CDR1 is SEHNR and CDR2 is FQNEAQ in the germline V gene (reference sequence). The CDR3 has 16 amino acids. This CDR3 is CASSWTGGSGANVLTF. DNA for the CDR3: TGTGCCAGCAGCTGGACAGGGGGCTCTGGGGCCAACGTCCTGACTTTC.

V gene TRBV19 combines with J gene TRBJ2-4; 11 bases fit TRBD2. The CDR3 has 16 residues. Germline V CDR1 and CDR2: LNHDA, SQIVND (reference sequence). J was trimmed by 0 bases and V by 5 bases; bases with no gene match: 3. CDR3 sequence reads: CASSPGTSGAKNIQYF. DNA for the CDR3: TGTGCCAGTAGTCCTGGGACTAGCGGAGCCAAAAACATTCAGTACTTC.

V is TRBV6-1 and J is TRBJ2-5; a weak D match, TRBD2 (6 bases). The CDR3 covers 12 residues. CDR1 is MNHNS and CDR2 is SASEGT in the germline V gene. The germline V and J ends were trimmed by 6 bases and 5 bases, with 10 bases remaining between them. The CDR3 DNA follows: TGTGCCAGCAGCTGGGGAGGTGAGACCCAGTACTTC. Its protein is CASSWGGETQYF.

The J gene is TRBJ1-3, the V gene TRBV13; D remains unclear. CDR1 is PRHDT and CDR2 is FYEKMQ in the germline V gene (reference sequence). The CDR3 covers 15 residues. Trimming removed 3 bases from V and 0 bases from J, with 9 bases in between. The DNA of the CDR3 is TGTGCCAGCAGCTTCGGAGGGAGCTCTGGAAACACCATATATTTT. Translated: CASSFGGSSGNTIYF. Based on the CDR3 plus reference TRBV13 and TRBJ1-3, the full variable domain is AAGVIQSPRHLIKEKRETATLKCYPIPRHDTVYWYQQGPGQDPQFLISFYEKMQSDKGSIPDRFSAQQFSDYHSELNMSSLELGDSALYFCASSFGGSSGNTIYFGEGSWLTVV.

This clone has only a few counts. This chain links TRBV7-2 with TRBJ2-2, with TRBD2 matching 10 bases. Losses at the gene ends were 4 bases for V and 3 bases for J; bases not matched to a gene: 8. Looked up from germline, CDR1 is SGHTA and CDR2 is FQGNSA. The CDR3 loop spans 17 amino acids. The DNA for the CDR3 is TGTGCCAGCAGCTCAGCTAGCGGGGGCCCCTACACCGGGGAGCTGTTTTTT. The encoded protein is CASSSASGGPYTGELFF.

The chain carries TRBV7-3 and TRBJ2-7, with D tentatively TRBD2 (5 bases). Trimming cost V 0 bases and J 0 bases, with 9 bases left between them. Germline V CDR1 and CDR2: SGHTA, FQGTGA. This CDR3 spans 15 amino acids. CDR3 bases: TGTGCCAGCAGCTTAACCCCGGGGAGCTCCTACGAGCAGTACTTC. The encoded protein is CASSLTPGSSYEQYF.

The V and J genes are TRBV10-1 and TRBJ2-3; tentative D call: TRBD1 (5 bases). Germline CDR1 is WNHNN and CDR2 is SYGVQD (reference sequence). The CDR3 runs 15 residues. V was trimmed by 3 bases and J by 2 bases, leaving 12 bases between them. The CDR3 region is CASSEKTGHTDTQYF. The CDR3 DNA reads as TGCGCCAGCAGTGAAAAAACAGGCCACACAGATACGCAGTATTTT.

The chain links TRBV11-3 to TRBJ2-1, with 8 bases fitting TRBD2. The germline CDR1 and CDR2 sequences are SGHNT and YENEEA. The ends lost 1 base at V and 12 bases at J; junction bases unmatched: 11. This CDR3 contains 15 residues. CDR3 sequence (DNA): TGTGCCAGCAGCTTAGGTAGCGGGGATACAATGACGCAGTTCTTC. This codes for CASSLGSGDTMTQFF.

The V and J genes are TRBV11-2 and TRBJ2-5, with 7 bases identical to TRBD1. Gene TRBJ2-7 matches the end of the DNA better, so the J call may be wrong. CDR1 is SGHAT and CDR2 is FQNNGV in the germline V gene. This CDR3 has 13 amino acids. CDR3 amino acids: CASTRQGWGEQYF. The DNA for the CDR3 is TGTGCCAGCACCCGACAGGGTTGGGGCGAGCAGTACTTC.